This T cell receptor beta chain was profiled in a study of T cell repertoires in aging, cancer and after chemotherapy. A mixed TRB-A/B primer pool amplified rearranged TRB by multiplex touch-down PCR. TCRdb ran MiXCR on the multiplex PCR reads and lists one entry per CDR3 protein. Seen here are roughly 2,200 distinct CDR3 sequences, less than 40% observed once, and the top ten hold about 46%. V lost 8 bases and J lost 2; bases outside the gene matches: 8. This CDR3 spans 15 amino acids. Germline-derived CDR1 and CDR2 are KGHDR and SFDVKD. Peripheral blood genomic DNA, not sorted cells or RNA, was the template.

This rearrangement joins TRBV24-1 to TRBJ2-5; 9 positions match TRBD1. This TCR was sampled from a human donor with a blood cancer. The specimen sequenced was blood. The CDR3 protein is CATIGGQGRQETQYF. As DNA, the CDR3 is TGTGCCACCATTGGGGGACAGGGAAGACAAGAGACCCAGTACTTC.